This T cell receptor beta chain emerged from a study of early T cells in non-severe SARS-CoV-2 infection. Turning to the study itself: Alpha and beta chains were unpaired, from unsorted whole-blood bulk RNA. Study-level findings and limits: Missing private and CD4 specificities, VDJdb matching favored anti-spike CD8 responses.

This clonotype was recorded only once. Its antigen is as yet unknown. V was clipped by 1 base and J by 4 bases, with 14 bases between them. Germline V gene sequence: CDR1 DFQATT, CDR2 SNEGSKA (reference sequence). The CDR3 is 14 amino acids. The library protocol tagged individual cDNA molecules with unique molecular identifiers. Via MiXCR, TCRdb re-called the 5' RACE reads, giving one row per CDR3 protein. The sample yields tens of thousands of distinct CDR3 sequences, 10% to 15% seen once. The sample was whole blood. This rearrangement joins TRBV20-1 to TRBJ2-7; D perhaps matches TRBD1 (6 bases). The receptor was isolated from an adult who was a healthcare worker with PCR-confirmed SARS-CoV-2 infection or an uninfected control (not recorded which). CDR3 nucleotide sequence: TGCAGTGCTAGAGGAGACAGGTGGGAATACGAGCAGTACTTC. It codes for CSARGDRWEYEQYF.